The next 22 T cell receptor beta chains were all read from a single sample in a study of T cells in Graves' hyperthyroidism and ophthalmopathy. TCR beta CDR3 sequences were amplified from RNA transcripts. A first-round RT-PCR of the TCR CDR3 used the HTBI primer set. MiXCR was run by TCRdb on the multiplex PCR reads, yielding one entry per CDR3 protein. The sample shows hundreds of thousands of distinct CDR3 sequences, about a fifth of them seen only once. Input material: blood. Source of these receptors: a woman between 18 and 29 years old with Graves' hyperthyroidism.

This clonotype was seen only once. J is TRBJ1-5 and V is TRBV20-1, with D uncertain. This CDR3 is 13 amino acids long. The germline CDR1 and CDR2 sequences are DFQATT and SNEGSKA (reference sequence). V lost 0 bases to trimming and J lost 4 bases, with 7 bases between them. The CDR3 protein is CSARDEVNQPQHF. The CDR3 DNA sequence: TGCAGTGCTAGAGATGAGGTTAATCAGCCCCAGCATTTT.

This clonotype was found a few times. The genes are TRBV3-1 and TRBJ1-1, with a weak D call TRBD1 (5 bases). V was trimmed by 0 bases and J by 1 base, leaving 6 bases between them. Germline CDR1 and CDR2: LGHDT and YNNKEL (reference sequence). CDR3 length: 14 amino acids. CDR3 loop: CASSQETENTEAFF. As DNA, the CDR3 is TGTGCCAGCAGCCAAGAGACAGAGAACACTGAAGCTTTCTTT. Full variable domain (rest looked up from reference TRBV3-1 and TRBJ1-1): DTAVSQTPKYLVTQMGNDKSIKCEQNLGHDTMYWYKQDSKKFLKIMFSYNNKELIINETVPNRFSPKSPDKAHLNLHINSLELGDSAVYFCASSQETENTEAFFGQGTRLTVV.

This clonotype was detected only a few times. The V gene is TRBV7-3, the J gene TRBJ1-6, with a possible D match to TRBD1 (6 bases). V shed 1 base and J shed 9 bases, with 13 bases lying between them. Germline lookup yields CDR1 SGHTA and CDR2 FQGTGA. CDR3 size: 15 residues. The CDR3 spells CASSLNGTPRSPLHF. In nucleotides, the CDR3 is TGTGCCAGCAGCTTAAACGGGACACCTCGTTCACCCCTCCACTTT.

The CDR3 sequence is CASTPGTPYQETQYF. CDR3 DNA: TGTGCCAGCACACCCGGGACACCTTACCAAGAGACCCAGTACTTC. The V call is TRBV6-1, the J call TRBJ2-5; TRBD1 is a possible D gene (6 bases). The CDR3 spans 15 residues. Germline loops: CDR1 MNHNS, CDR2 SASEGT. V was trimmed by 7 bases and J by 0 bases, leaving 15 bases between them.

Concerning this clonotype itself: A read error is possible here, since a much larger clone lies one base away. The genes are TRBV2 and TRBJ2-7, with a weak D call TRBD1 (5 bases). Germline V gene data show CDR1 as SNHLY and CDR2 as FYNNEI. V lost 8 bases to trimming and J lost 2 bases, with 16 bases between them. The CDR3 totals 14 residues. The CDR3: CASSRRVPPYEQYF. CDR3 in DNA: TGTGCCAGCTCTCGCAGGGTCCCTCCCTACGAGCAGTACTTC.

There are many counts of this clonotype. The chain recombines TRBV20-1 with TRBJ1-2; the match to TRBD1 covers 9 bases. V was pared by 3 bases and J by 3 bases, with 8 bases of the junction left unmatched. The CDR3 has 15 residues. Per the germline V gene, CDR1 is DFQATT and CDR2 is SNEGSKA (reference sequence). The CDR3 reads CSARDPGTGYYGYTF. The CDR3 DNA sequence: TGCAGTGCTAGGGATCCCGGGACAGGGTACTATGGCTACACCTTC.

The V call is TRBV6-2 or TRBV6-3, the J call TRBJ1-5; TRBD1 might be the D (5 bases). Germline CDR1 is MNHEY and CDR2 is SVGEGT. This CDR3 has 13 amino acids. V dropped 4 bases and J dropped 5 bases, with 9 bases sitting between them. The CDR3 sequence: CASSWDRHQPQHF. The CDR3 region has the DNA TGTGCCAGCAGTTGGGACCGGCATCAGCCCCAGCATTTT.

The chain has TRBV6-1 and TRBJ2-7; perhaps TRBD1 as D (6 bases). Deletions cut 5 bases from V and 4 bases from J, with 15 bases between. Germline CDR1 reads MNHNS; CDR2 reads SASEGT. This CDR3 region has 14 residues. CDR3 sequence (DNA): TGTGCCAGCAGTCCACGGACAGAATCTTACGAGCAGTACTTC. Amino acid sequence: CASSPRTESYEQYF.

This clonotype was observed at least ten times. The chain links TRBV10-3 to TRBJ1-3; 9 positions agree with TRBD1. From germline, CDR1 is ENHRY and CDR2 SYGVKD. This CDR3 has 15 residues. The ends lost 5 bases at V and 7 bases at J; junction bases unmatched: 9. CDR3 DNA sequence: TGTGCCATCAGTCACGCCGGGACAGGGAGCAACACCATATATTTT. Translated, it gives CAISHAGTGSNTIYF.

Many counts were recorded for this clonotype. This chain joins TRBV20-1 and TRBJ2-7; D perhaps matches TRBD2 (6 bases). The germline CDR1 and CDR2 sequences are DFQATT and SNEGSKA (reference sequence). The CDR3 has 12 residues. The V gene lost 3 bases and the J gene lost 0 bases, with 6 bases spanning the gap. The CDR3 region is CSARTSSYEQYF. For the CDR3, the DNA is TGCAGTGCTAGGACTAGCTCCTACGAGCAGTACTTC.

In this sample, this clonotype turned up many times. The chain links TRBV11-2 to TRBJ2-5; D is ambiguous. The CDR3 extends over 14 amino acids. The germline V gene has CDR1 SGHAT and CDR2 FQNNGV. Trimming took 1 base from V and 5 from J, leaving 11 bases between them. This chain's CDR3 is CASSLGAVRETQYF. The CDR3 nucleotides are TGTGCCAGCAGCTTAGGGGCAGTCCGGGAGACCCAGTACTTC.

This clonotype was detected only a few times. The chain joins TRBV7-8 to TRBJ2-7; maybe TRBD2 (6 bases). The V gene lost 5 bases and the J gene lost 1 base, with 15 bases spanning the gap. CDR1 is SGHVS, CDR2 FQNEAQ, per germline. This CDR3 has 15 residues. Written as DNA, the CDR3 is TGTGCCAGCAGCCCATCCGGGACTTATTCCTACGAGCAGTACTTC. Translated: CASSPSGTYSYEQYF. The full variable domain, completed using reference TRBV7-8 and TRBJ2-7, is GAGVSQSPRYKVAKRGQDVALRCDPISGHVSLFWYQQALGQGPEFLTYFQNEAQLDKSGLPSDRFFAERPEGSVSTLKIQRTQQEDSAVYLCASSPSGTYSYEQYFGPGTRLTVT.

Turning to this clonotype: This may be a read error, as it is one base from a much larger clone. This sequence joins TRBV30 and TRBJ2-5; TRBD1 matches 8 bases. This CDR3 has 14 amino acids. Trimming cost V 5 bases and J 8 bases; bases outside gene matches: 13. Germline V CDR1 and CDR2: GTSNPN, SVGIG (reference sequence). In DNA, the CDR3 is TGTGCCTGGCCGCACAGGGGGAACGGGGATACCCAGTACTTC. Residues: CAWPHRGNGDTQYF.

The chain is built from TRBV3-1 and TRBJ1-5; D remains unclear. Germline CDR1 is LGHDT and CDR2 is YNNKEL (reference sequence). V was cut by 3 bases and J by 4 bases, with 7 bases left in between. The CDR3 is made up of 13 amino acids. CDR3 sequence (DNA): TGTGCCAGCAGCCAGGATAAAAATCAGCCCCAGCATTTT. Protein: CASSQDKNQPQHF. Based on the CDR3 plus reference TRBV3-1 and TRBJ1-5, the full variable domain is DTAVSQTPKYLVTQMGNDKSIKCEQNLGHDTMYWYKQDSKKFLKIMFSYNNKELIINETVPNRFSPKSPDKAHLNLHINSLELGDSAVYFCASSQDKNQPQHFGDGTRLSIL.

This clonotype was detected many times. CDR3 in DNA: TGTGCCAGCAGCCACCATAGGGGACAGGGCGGTCAGCCCCAGCATTTT. It is translated as CASSHHRGQGGQPQHF. V is TRBV2 and J is TRBJ1-5, with 9 bases lining up with TRBD1. The germline V gene has CDR1 SNHLY and CDR2 FYNNEI. After removal of 6 bases from V and 6 bases from J, the junction contained 12 bases not matched to a gene. This CDR3 has 16 residues. Full variable domain (rest looked up from reference TRBV2 and TRBJ1-5): EPEVTQTPSHQVTQMGQEVILRCVPISNHLYFYWYRQILGQKVEFLVSFYNNEISEKSEIFDDQFSVERPDGSNFTLKIRSTKLEDSAMYFCASSHHRGQGGQPQHFGDGTRLSIL.

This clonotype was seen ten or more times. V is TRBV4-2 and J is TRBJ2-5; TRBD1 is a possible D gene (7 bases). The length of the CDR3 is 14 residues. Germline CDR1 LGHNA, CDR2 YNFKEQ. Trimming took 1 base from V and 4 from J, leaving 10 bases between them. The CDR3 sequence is CASSQGQGLETQYF. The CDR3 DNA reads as TGTGCCAGCAGCCAAGGACAGGGACTAGAGACCCAGTACTTC.

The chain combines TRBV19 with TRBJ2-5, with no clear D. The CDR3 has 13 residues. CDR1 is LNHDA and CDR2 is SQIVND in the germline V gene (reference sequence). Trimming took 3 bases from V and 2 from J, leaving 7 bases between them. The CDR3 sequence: CASSIRMQETQYF. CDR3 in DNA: TGTGCCAGTAGTATCAGGATGCAAGAGACCCAGTACTTC. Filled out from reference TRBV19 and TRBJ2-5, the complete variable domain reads DGGITQSPKYLFRKEGQNVTLSCEQNLNHDAMYWYRQDPGQGLRLIYYSQIVNDFQKGDIAEGYSVSREKKESFPLTVTSAQKNPTAFYLCASSIRMQETQYFGPGTRLLVL.

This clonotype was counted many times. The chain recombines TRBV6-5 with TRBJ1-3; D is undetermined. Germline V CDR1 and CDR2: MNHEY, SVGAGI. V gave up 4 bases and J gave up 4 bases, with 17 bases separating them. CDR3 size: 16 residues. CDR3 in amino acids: CASSSRGTDAGNTIYF. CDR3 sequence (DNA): TGTGCCAGCAGTTCCCGCGGAACGGACGCCGGAAACACCATATATTTT.

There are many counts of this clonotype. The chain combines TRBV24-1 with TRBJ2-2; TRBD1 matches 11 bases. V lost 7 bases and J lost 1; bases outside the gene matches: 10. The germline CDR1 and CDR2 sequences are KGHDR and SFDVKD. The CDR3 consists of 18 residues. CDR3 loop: CATSPIPGQGGNTGELFF. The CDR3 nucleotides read TGTGCCACCAGCCCGATACCGGGACAGGGGGGGAACACCGGGGAGCTGTTTTTT.

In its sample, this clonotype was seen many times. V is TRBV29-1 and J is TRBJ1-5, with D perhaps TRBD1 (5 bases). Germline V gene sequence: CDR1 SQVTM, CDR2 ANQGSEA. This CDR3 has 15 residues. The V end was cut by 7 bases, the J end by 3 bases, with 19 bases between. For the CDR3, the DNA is TGCAGCGCGCGGACCGGGACTCCCTACAATCAGCCCCAGCATTTT. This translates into CSARTGTPYNQPQHF.

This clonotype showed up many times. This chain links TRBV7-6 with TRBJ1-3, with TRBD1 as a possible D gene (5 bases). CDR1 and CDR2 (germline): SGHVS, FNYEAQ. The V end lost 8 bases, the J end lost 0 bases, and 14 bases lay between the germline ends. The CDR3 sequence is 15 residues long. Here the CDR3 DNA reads TGTGCCAGCGGTTTAGGACAAAGCTCTGGAAACACCATATATTTT. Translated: CASGLGQSSGNTIYF.

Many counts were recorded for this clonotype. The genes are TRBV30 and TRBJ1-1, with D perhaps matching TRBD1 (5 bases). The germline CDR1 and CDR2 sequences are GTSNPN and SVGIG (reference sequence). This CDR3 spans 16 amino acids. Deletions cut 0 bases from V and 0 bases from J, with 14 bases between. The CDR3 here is CAWSVWGRGLNTEAFF. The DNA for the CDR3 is TGTGCCTGGAGTGTTTGGGGACGCGGGCTGAACACTGAAGCTTTCTTT.